This TCR beta chain stems from a study of shared clonotypes between healthy human individuals. V shed 5 bases, J shed 5 bases, and the junction held 6 bases outside the gene matches. CDR1 is MNHNS, CDR2 SASEGT, per germline. CDR3 length: 14 residues. A deep-level run was used for the assay. What was sequenced on ten immunoSEQ deep assay plates was unsorted PBMC DNA. Assay used: immunoSEQ multiplex PCR; TCRdb lists only in-frame clones, some missing. The data contain about 480,000 clones, roughly 79% of them singletons. The chain joins TRBV6-1 to TRBJ2-5, with 9 bases identical to TRBD1. This clonotype was sampled from a woman in her 40s in good health. Some clones in this sample may be carry-over from other donors' samples. The sample comprised PBMCs. CDR3 nucleotide sequence: TGTGCCAGCAGTCCGGGACAGGGCTGGGAGACCCAGTACTTC. Amino acids: CASSPGQGWETQYF.